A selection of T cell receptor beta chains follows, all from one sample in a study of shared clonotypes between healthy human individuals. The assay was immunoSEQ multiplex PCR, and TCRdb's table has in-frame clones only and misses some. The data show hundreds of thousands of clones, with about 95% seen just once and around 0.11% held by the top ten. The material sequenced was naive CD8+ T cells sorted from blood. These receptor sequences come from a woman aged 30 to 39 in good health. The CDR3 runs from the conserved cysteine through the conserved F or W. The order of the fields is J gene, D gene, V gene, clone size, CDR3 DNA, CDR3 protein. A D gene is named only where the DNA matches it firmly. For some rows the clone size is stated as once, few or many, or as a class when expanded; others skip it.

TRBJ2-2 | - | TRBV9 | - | TGTGCCAGCAGCCCAAAGAACACCGGGGAGCTGTTTTTT | CASSPKNTGELFF
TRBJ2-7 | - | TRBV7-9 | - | TGTGCCAGCAGCTCTCGGACCGACACCTCCTACGAGCAGTACTTC | CASSSRTDTSYEQYF
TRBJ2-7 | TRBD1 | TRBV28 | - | TGTGCCAGCAGACCCATAGACAGGGCCGAGCAGTACTTC | CASRPIDRAEQYF
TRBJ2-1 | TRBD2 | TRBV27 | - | TGTGCCAGCAGTTCACTAGCGGGGAGCTCCTACAATGAGCAGTTCTTC | CASSSLAGSSYNEQFF
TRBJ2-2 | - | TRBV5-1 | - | TGCGCCAGCAGTTTCGTACAGGGGAACACCGGGGAGCTGTTTTTT | CASSFVQGNTGELFF
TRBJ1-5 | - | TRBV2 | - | TGTGCCAGCACCGACACACCGAGCAATCAGCCCCAGCATTTT | CASTDTPSNQPQHF
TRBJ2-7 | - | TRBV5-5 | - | TGTGCCAGCAGCTTAGTATCGGGACCTTACTACGAGCAGTACTTC | CASSLVSGPYYEQYF
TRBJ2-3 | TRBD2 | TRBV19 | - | TGTGCCAGTAGTAAAATCCCACGACTAGCGGGAGAGGCAGATACGCAGTATTTT | CASSKIPRLAGEADTQYF
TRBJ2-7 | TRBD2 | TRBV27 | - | TGTGCCAGCAGCCGCCTGGGTAGCGGGACTCCCTACGAGCAGTACTTC | CASSRLGSGTPYEQYF
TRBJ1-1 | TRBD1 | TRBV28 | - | TGTGCCAGCAGTCCCGGGACAGGGAAGTACACTGAAGCTTTCTTT | CASSPGTGKYTEAFF
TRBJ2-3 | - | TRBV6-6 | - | TGTGCCAGCAGTAAAGGGAGGGATACGCAGTATTTT | CASSKGRDTQYF
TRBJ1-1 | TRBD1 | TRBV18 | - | TGTGCCAGCTGTGGGACAGGGGAAGTTGAAGCTTTCTTT | CASCGTGEVEAFF
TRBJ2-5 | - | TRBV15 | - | TGTGCCACTACTGAACCTCAGGGCGGAGAGACCCAGTACTTC | CATTEPQGGETQYF
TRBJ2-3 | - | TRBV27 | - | TGTGCCAGCAGTTTAACGACTAGGGGGGCCACAGATACGCAGTATTTT | CASSLTTRGATDTQYF
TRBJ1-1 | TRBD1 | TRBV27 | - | TGTGCCAGCAGTTTCACAGGGGGAGGGACTGAAGCTTTCTTT | CASSFTGGGTEAFF
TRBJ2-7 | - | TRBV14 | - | TGTGCCAGCAGCCAGATGTGGACTGCCGGAGGATCCTACGAGCAGTACTTC | CASSQMWTAGGSYEQYF
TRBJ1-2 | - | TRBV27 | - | TGTGCCAGCAGTTTGACAGGACTCTTCTATGGCTACACCTTC | CASSLTGLFYGYTF
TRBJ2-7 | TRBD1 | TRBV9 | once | TGTGCCAGCAGCCTCGGGACAGGGGGTTTCGACGAGCAGTACTTC | CASSLGTGGFDEQYF
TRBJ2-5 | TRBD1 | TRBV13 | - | TGTGCCAGCAGCTCAGAGGGCAGGGGGCGGCAAGAGACCCAGTACTTC | CASSSEGRGRQETQYF
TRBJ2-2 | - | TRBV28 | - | TGTGCCAGCAGTTCGGACAGCCGAACCGGGGAGCTGTTTTTT | CASSSDSRTGELFF
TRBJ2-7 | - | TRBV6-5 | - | TGTGCCAGCAGTTACGGGCTGGGGGGCTACGAGCAGTACTTC | CASSYGLGGYEQYF
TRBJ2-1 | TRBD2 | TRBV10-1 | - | TGCGCCAGCAGCCCGGGACTAGCGCGATTTCGGAGAGACAATGAGCAGTTCTTC | CASSPGLARFRRDNEQFF
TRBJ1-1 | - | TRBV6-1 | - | TGTGCCAGCAGTGTAGACAGATATTGGACTGAAGCTTTCTTT | CASSVDRYWTEAFF
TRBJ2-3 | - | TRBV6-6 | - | TGTGCCAGCAACCACGGGGCGGTCGCAGATACGCAGTATTTT | CASNHGAVADTQYF
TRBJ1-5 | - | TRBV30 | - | TGTGCCTGGATGAAGGGAGATAGCAATCAGCCCCAGCATTTT | CAWMKGDSNQPQHF
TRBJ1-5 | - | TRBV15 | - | TGTGCCACCAGCAGAGAGGAGGGCATAAGCAATCAGCCCCAGCATTTT | CATSREEGISNQPQHF
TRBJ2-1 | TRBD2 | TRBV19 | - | TGTGCCAGTAGTATAGGGAGGACTAGCGGGTACAATGAGCAGTTCTTC | CASSIGRTSGYNEQFF
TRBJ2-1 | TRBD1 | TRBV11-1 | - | TGTGCCAGCAGCTTGGTCAGGGGGTCCCTTAATGAGCAGTTCTTC | CASSLVRGSLNEQFF
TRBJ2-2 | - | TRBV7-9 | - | TGTGCCAGCAGCTTTGGGGTTCCCGGGGAGCTGTTTTTT | CASSFGVPGELFF
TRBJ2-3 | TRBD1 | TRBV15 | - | TGTGCCACCAGCAGGCCGACAGGGGGGAATTCAGATACGCAGTATTTT | CATSRPTGGNSDTQYF
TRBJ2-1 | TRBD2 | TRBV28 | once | TGTGCCAGCAGTTCCACTAGCGTTGATGAGCAGTTCTTC | CASSSTSVDEQFF
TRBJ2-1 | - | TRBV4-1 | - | TGCGCCAGCAGACACACAGGGATACCCTACAATGAGCAGTTCTTC | CASRHTGIPYNEQFF
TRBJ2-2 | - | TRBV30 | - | TGTGCCTGGAGCCCAGATTTTACCGGGGAGCTGTTTTTT | CAWSPDFTGELFF
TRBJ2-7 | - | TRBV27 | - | TGTGCCAGCAGTTTCGGCGTTGGGGCCTACGAGCAGTACTTC | CASSFGVGAYEQYF
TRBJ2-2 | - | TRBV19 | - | TGTGCCAGTAGTATTCCCAGGGAGAACACCGGGGAGCTGTTTTTT | CASSIPRENTGELFF
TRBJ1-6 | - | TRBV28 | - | TGTGCCAGCAGTTCGGGACCGTACCTATCCTCCTATAATTCACCCCTCCACTTT | CASSSGPYLSSYNSPLHF
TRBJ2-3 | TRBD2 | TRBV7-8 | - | TGTGCCAGCAGCGTATCACTAGCGGGAGCGGGGAACCGGTTAGGTACGCAGTATTTT | CASSVSLAGAGNRLGTQYF
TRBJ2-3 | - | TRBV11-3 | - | TGTGCCAGCAGCTCTTACTACGACGATGAAGCAGATACGCAGTATTTT | CASSSYYDDEADTQYF
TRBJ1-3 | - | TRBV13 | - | TGTGCCAGCGGAACAGGGTTGGAAGGAAACACCATATATTTT | CASGTGLEGNTIYF
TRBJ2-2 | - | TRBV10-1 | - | TGCGCCAGCAGTGAGGTGAAAGGACCAAAATCTACCGGGGAGCTGTTTTTT | CASSEVKGPKSTGELFF
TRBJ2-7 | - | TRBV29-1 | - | TGCAGCGTGGTGGGGGAACACAGATACGAGCAGTACTTC | CSVVGEHRYEQYF
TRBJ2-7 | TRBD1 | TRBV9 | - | TGTGCCAGCAGCGCGACCGGACAGGGTGAATACTACGAGCAGTACTTC | CASSATGQGEYYEQYF
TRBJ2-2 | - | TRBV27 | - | TGTGCCAGCAGTTTCAGCACCGGGGAGCTGTTTTTT | CASSFSTGELFF
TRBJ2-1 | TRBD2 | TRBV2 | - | TGTGCCAGCAGGGCTAGCGGGATGAAGGGTGAGCAGTTCTTC | CASRASGMKGEQFF
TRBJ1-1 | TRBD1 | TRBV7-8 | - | TGTGCCAGCAGCCCTCACAGGGGAACGGCTGAAGCTTTCTTT | CASSPHRGTAEAFF
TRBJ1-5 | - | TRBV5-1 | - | TGCGCCAGCAGCTTGGACGAAAATCAGCCCCAGCATTTT | CASSLDENQPQHF
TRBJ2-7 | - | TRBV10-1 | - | TGCGCCGGTCAGGAGCAGGGTAAATACGAGCAGTACTTC | CAGQEQGKYEQYF
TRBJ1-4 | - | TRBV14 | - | TGTGCCAGCAGTCGTACAAGCGCAACTAATGAAAAACTGTTTTTT | CASSRTSATNEKLFF
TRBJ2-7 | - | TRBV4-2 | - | TGTGCCAGCAGCCCGGCGTGGGGAGAGGGCTACGAGCAGTACTTC | CASSPAWGEGYEQYF
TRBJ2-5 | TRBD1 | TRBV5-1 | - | TGCGCCAGCAGCTGGGACAGGGGCAGTGGGGAGACCCAGTACTTC | CASSWDRGSGETQYF